This T cell receptor beta chain was profiled in a study of blood T cell repertoires in COVID-19. Germline assignment: CDR1 MNHEY and CDR2 SMNVEV (reference sequence). This CDR3 comprises 15 residues. V trimming: 5 bases; J trimming: 7 bases; junction bases outside the gene matches: 4. In the original processing: Estimation of nucleated cell counts relied on the amplification of reference gene primers. Produced via immunoSEQ multiplex PCR; TCRdb's table is partial and in-frame only. V, J and clone size are taken as reported in that table, and D and trimming were inferred from the DNA itself. The sample lists 200,000 to 300,000 clones, 88% occurring once.

The chain combines TRBV27 with TRBJ1-6; 11 nucleotides match TRBD1. The source of this sequence is a woman aged 35 to 49 who had recovered from COVID-19. Sequenced sample: peripheral blood. CDR3 sequence: CASSAGQGANSPLHF. CDR3 bases: TGTGCCAGCAGTGCCGGACAGGGGGCAAATTCACCCCTCCACTTT.